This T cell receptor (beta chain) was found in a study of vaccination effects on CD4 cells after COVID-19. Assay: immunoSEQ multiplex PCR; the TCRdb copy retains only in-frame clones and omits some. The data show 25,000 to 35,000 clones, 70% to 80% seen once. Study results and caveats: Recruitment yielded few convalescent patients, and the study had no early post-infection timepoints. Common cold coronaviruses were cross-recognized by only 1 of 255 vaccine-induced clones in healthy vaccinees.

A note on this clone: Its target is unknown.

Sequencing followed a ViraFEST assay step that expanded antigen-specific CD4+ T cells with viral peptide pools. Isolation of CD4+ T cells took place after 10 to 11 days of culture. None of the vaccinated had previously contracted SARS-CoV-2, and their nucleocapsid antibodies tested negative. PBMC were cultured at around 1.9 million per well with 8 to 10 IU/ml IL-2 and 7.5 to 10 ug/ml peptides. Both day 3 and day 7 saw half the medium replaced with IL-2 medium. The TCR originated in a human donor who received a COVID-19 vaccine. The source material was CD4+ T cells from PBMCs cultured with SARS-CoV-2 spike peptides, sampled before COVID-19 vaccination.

The CDR3 reads CASSSGKLSTDTQYF. The CDR3, as DNA: TGTGCCAGCAGCTCCGGCAAGCTCAGCACAGATACGCAGTATTTT. The chain is built from TRBV7-9 and TRBJ2-3; D gene ambiguous. Germline loops: CDR1 SEHNR, CDR2 FQNEAQ (reference sequence). V dropped 4 bases and J dropped 0 bases, with 11 bases sitting between them. This CDR3 has 15 amino acids.